Listed here is a single T cell receptor (beta chain). This clonotype was found many times. Its antigen remains undetermined. The input lacks base qualities; no much larger clone sits a single base away. Ophthalmopathy patients were characterized by moderately to severely active disease, a Clinical Activity Score of at least 3, a NOSPECS grade of at least 4, and a disease duration under 3 months. Patients with other autoimmune diseases, uncontrolled infections, pregnancy or lactation were excluded. Clinical symptoms, serum thyroxine, TRAb, thyroid ultrasound and orbital computed tomography formed the basis of the diagnosis. Using Ficoll-Paque density gradient centrifugation, PBMCs were isolated from 9 to 10 ml of fresh peripheral blood. Trizol reagent was used to extract the total RNA, and its quality was then checked on an Agilent 2100 Bioanalyzer. These data come from a study of Graves' ophthalmopathy and Graves' hyperthyroidism (dated by TCRdb to the late 2010s). As for the study more broadly: Peripheral blood was collected before any treatment was given, at the time of initial diagnosis. To tell Graves' ophthalmopathy apart from Graves' hyperthyroidism, and to predict which patients would progress to ophthalmopathy, the study relied on TCR beta repertoire signatures. In total, approximately 130 blood samples were TCR-sequenced: some 40 ophthalmopathy, about 75 hyperthyroidism and some 17 hyperthyroidism-to-ophthalmopathy patients. To explore V-J signatures distinguishing ophthalmopathy from hyperthyroidism, a discovery set of approximately 100 patients (roughly 45 ophthalmopathy, roughly 55 stable hyperthyroidism) was enrolled. An independent validation cohort comprised under 20 hyperthyroidism patients and roughly 15 patients who later progressed from hyperthyroidism to ophthalmopathy. In more than five hyperthyroidism patients, T-cell repertoires of thyroid tissue and blood were compared. After sampling, hyperthyroidism patients received methimazole starting at 30 mg daily, and ophthalmopathy patients received high-dose intravenous methylprednisolone. The 90 to 100 discovery patients were randomly divided into training and test sets at a 7:3 ratio.

For repertoire sequencing, TCR beta CDR3 regions were amplified from RNA transcripts. The first round was an RT-PCR using HTBI primers with the Qiagen OneStep RT-PCR kit, and this first round was followed by a second-round multiplex PCR, then size selection and purification. Sequencing of the libraries was carried out on an Illumina HiSeq2000 in paired-end mode with 100 bp reads. Per the source publication's procedure: SOAPnuke was used to process the reads, throwing out any read that had adapters, had uncalled bases, had a mean Phred below 15, or lacked an exact constant-primer or identifier match. COPE v1.2.5 was used to merge the high-quality paired reads. Unique nucleotide sequences were defined as clonotypes and aligned to IMGT TRB V, D and J references using MiTCR v1.1. The analysis was limited to V-J combinations with a frequency above 0.0001, which together covered 98% to 99.2% of repertoires. For each V-J combination, a TCR clonal expansion and chaos score was defined as the ratio of F50 clonal expansion to chaos observed in the TCRdist matrix. Welch's t-statistics and random forest were used to reduce features to about a dozen V-J combinations, which were fed into a naive Bayes classifier. Thyroid-blood repertoire similarity was quantified with the Morisita-Horn index. TCRdb trimmed the raw reads at Q25, called clones with MiXCR and kept productive beta chains. Every distinct CDR3 protein forms one entry, paired with its most common genes and DNA. TCRdb's processing, not the study's, gives the V and J calls here. Counted in this sample were about 400,000 distinct CDR3 sequences; approximately 20% of them appeared once. The ten top clones hold approximately 1.4% of the sample.

The paper's findings and limits, for the study overall: Ophthalmopathy was separated from stable hyperthyroidism by the 13-signature model with around 88% sensitivity and just under 84% specificity in cross-validation and with 80%/75% in the test set. In validation, the model predicted ophthalmopathy progression with over 60% sensitivity and about 73% specificity; 12 predicted patients were CT-confirmed with GO in a median of around 6 months. Most expanded thyroid clonotypes with frequency above 0.001 were also detected in blood, suggesting blood repertoires may reflect the thyroid immune response. Sample size was not predetermined statistically, and investigators were not blinded to group allocation.

The CDR3 runs 14 residues from the cysteine to the phenylalanine. Just the 42-base CDR3 DNA is kept, in frame starting at base 1. V and J are trimmed by 6 bases and 4 bases, and the gene matches miss 5 bases of the junction. The germline V gene (reference sequence) provides CDR1 DFQATT and CDR2 SNEGSKA. Sequenced input: peripheral blood. This chain joins TRBV20-1 to TRBJ1-5; 11 junctional bases match TRBD1. The sequence was obtained from a woman younger than 30 with Graves' ophthalmopathy. Donor details come from another sample of the same person, matched by shared clones. The CDR3 protein sequence reads: CSAVDRGRNQPQHF. Read as DNA, the sequence is TGCAGTGCGGTGGACAGGGGGCGGAATCAGCCCCAGCATTTT.